The 24 T cell receptor beta chains below come from one sample, sequenced in a study of T cell changes during pregnancy in multiple sclerosis. Data came from immunoSEQ multiplex PCR; TCRdb stores just in-frame clones and leaves some out. The profile covers over 55,000 clones, with roughly 87% appearing a single time and 2% to 3% taken by the ten largest. The starting material was peripheral blood, obtained in the first trimester of pregnancy. The receptor set was obtained from a female donor with multiple sclerosis, enrolled in a pregnancy study.

The V gene is TRBV11-2, the J gene TRBJ1-1; 7 nucleotides agree with TRBD1. The V segment lost 4 bases and the J segment 5 bases; nucleotides outside the gene matches: 10. The CDR3 covers 15 residues. Per the germline V gene, CDR1 is SGHAT and CDR2 is FQNNGV. The CDR3 region is CASSSIRDSGTEAFF. CDR3 bases: TGTGCCAGCAGCTCTATAAGGGACAGCGGGACTGAAGCTTTCTTT.

V is TRBV6-6 and J is TRBJ1-2; possibly TRBD1 for D (5 bases). The V gene's germline CDR1 is MNHNY and CDR2 SVGAGI (reference sequence). The CDR3 runs 15 residues. The V end lost 7 bases, the J end lost 7 bases, and 22 bases lay between the germline ends. The CDR3 DNA is TGTGCCAGCAAATTAAACCGGGACCGGGACTTTGGCTACACCTTC. It translates to CASKLNRDRDFGYTF.

The CDR3 coding sequence is TGTGCCAGCTCACCTAGCGGGATACGCACAGATACGCAGTATTTT. The encoded protein is CASSPSGIRTDTQYF. V gene TRBV18 combines with J gene TRBJ2-3, with 8 bases matching TRBD2. The CDR3 spans 15 residues. CDR1 and CDR2 (germline): KGHSH, LQKENI. The trim removed 3 bases at V and 1 base at J, leaving 3 bases unmatched. The variable domain in full, with the rest retrieved from reference TRBV18 and TRBJ2-3, is NAGVMQNPRHLVRRRGQEARLRCSPMKGHSHVYWYRQLPEEGLKFMVYLQKENIIDESGMPKERFSAEFPKEGPSILRIQQVVRGDSAAYFCASSPSGIRTDTQYFGPGTRLTVL.

The rearrangement uses TRBV29-1 and TRBJ1-1; D possibly corresponds to TRBD1 (5 bases). The germline gives CDR1 SQVTM, CDR2 ANQGSEA. V was pared by 4 bases and J by 4 bases, with 10 bases between. CDR3 length equals 12 residues. CDR3 region: CSVVDRVTEAFF. The DNA for the CDR3 is TGCAGCGTTGTCGACAGAGTCACTGAAGCTTTCTTT.

Judged by abundance, this clone is medium-sized (0.01 to 0.1%). V and J are TRBV5-1 and TRBJ2-1; the match to TRBD2 covers 13 bases. Germline V gives CDR1 SGHRS, CDR2 YFSETQ. Losses at the gene ends were 1 base for V and 7 bases for J; bases not matched to a gene: 2. The CDR3 runs to 15 residues. CDR3 residues: CASSLTSGRENEQFF. The CDR3 DNA reads TGCGCCAGCAGCTTGACTAGCGGGAGGGAGAATGAGCAGTTCTTC. The whole variable domain, remainder taken from reference TRBV5-1 and TRBJ2-1, is KAGVTQTPRYLIKTRGQQVTLSCSPISGHRSVSWYQQTPGQGLQFLFEYFSETQRNKGNFPGRFSGRQFSNSRSEMNVSTLELGDSALYLCASSLTSGRENEQFFGPGTRLTVL.

This sequence joins TRBV10-3 and TRBJ1-2; maybe TRBD1 (5 bases). Germline-derived CDR1 and CDR2 are ENHRY and SYGVKD. Trimming stripped 6 bases from V and 6 bases from J, with 17 bases between. The CDR3 spans 14 residues. This chain's CDR3 is CAISRVPNSDGYTF. Here the CDR3 DNA reads TGTGCCATCAGCAGGGTGCCTAATTCCGATGGCTACACCTTC.

The chain employs TRBV5-1 and TRBJ2-3; 13 bases map to TRBD2. CDR1 and CDR2 from the germline V gene are SGHRS and YFSETQ. Unmatched junction bases numbered 7, after V lost 2 bases and J lost 1 base. The CDR3 loop spans 18 amino acids. The CDR3 nucleotides are TGCGCCAGCAGCTTCCGACTAGCGGGGGGCCTCCGCACAGATACGCAGTATTTT. As protein: CASSFRLAGGLRTDTQYF.

The genes are TRBV19 and TRBJ2-7, with 12 bases fitting TRBD2. V lost 8 bases, J lost 0 bases, and 5 bases stayed unmatched. The germline gives CDR1 LNHDA, CDR2 SQIVND (reference sequence). CDR3 length equals 15 residues. In nucleotides, the CDR3 is TGTGCCAGTGCCCGACTAGCGGGAGACTCCTACGAGCAGTACTTC. Translating it yields CASARLAGDSYEQYF.

The chain combines TRBV9 with TRBJ2-2; D is uncertain. V was pared by 2 bases and J by 8 bases, with 7 bases between. The CDR3 contains 12 residues. The V gene's germline CDR1 is SGDLS and CDR2 YYNGEE. CDR3 DNA: TGTGCCAGCAGCGTTCGGCGGGGGGAGCTGTTTTTT. Its translation: CASSVRRGELFF.

The chain carries TRBV4-2 and TRBJ2-1; TRBD2 matches at 12 bases. The CDR3 consists of 17 residues. Germline trimming cut 1 base from V and 4 bases from J; bases unmatched to any gene: 5. Germline V gene lookup returns CDR1 LGHNA and CDR2 YNFKEQ. The DNA for the CDR3 is TGTGCCAGCAGCCAAGCCCCTAGCGGGGGGGTATACAATGAGCAGTTCTTC. It is translated as CASSQAPSGGVYNEQFF.

The chain couples TRBV6-1 to TRBJ2-7; D remains unclear. CDR3 length: 10 amino acids. Deletions cut 7 bases from V and 2 bases from J, with 3 bases between. Germline CDR1 MNHNS, CDR2 SASEGT. CDR3 protein: CASTAYEQYF. The DNA of the CDR3 is TGTGCCAGCACCGCCTACGAGCAGTACTTC.

The chain joins TRBV7-9 to TRBJ1-6, with D hard to call. Germline V CDR1 and CDR2: SEHNR, FQNEAQ (reference sequence). V lost 6 bases to trimming and J lost 10 bases, with 16 bases between them. This CDR3 region has 14 residues. The CDR3 DNA is TGTGCCAGCAGGTTGGACTCTTCAGGATCACCCCTCCACTTT. Its protein is CASRLDSSGSPLHF.

This chain connects TRBV7-8 to TRBJ1-2, with a tentative D call TRBD1 (6 bases). CDR1 is SGHVS, CDR2 FQNEAQ, per germline. This CDR3 region has 15 residues. V was clipped by 7 bases and J by 6 bases, with 21 bases between them. The CDR3 nucleotides read TGTGCCAGCACTACCCGGACAGCCCCGAAGGATGGCTACACCTTC. It codes for CASTTRTAPKDGYTF.

The V call is TRBV7-2, the J call TRBJ1-1; 9 nucleotides align to TRBD1. The CDR3 sequence is 15 residues long. The V and J ends lost 1 base and 7 bases, in that order; junction bases with no gene match: 7. CDR1 and CDR2 (germline): SGHTA, FQGNSA. This CDR3 is CASSLVTGGRYEAFF. Written as DNA, the CDR3 is TGTGCCAGCAGCTTAGTTACAGGGGGCCGGTATGAAGCTTTCTTT.

CDR3 in amino acids: CASSDSTGPDTQYF. CDR3 DNA sequence: TGTGCCAGCAGTGATAGTACAGGGCCAGATACGCAGTATTTT. The rearrangement joins TRBV25-1 to TRBJ2-3; maybe TRBD1 (6 bases). Germline CDR1 MGHDK, CDR2 SYGVNS. The CDR3 is made up of 14 amino acids. The V end lost 3 bases, the J end lost 4 bases, and 11 bases lay between the germline ends.

This clone is medium-sized by share. J is TRBJ1-2 and V is TRBV7-8; 10 bases are shared with TRBD1. CDR3 length: 14 residues. In germline, CDR1 is SGHVS, CDR2 FQNEAQ. The J segment lost 4 bases and the V segment lost 6 bases, leaving 5 bases of the junction unmatched. CDR3 in DNA: TGTGCCAGCAGTTCGGGACAGGGGACCTATGGCTACACCTTC. Protein product: CASSSGQGTYGYTF.

This chain links TRBV10-3 with TRBJ1-5; TRBD1 is a possible D gene (6 bases). CDR3 size: 16 residues. V was shortened by 0 bases and J by 2 bases, with 11 bases between the two germline ends. The germline V gene encodes CDR1 ENHRY and CDR2 SYGVKD. The CDR3 loop reads CAISESTGSGNQPQHF. As DNA, the CDR3 is TGTGCCATCAGTGAGTCAACAGGGTCAGGCAATCAGCCCCAGCATTTT.

The chain carries TRBV19 and TRBJ1-5; TRBD1 is a possible D gene (5 bases). The CDR3 length is 14 residues. V was cut by 0 bases and J by 7 bases, with 10 bases left in between. Germline CDR1 is LNHDA and CDR2 is SQIVND (reference sequence). The CDR3 here is CASSIDEGVQPQHF. The CDR3 DNA reads as TGTGCCAGTAGTATAGATGAAGGGGTCCAGCCCCAGCATTTT.

The chain is built from TRBV19 and TRBJ1-4, with D perhaps matching TRBD1 (6 bases). The V end was cut by 4 bases, the J end by 8 bases, with 8 bases between. The CDR3 spans 12 residues. Per germline, CDR1 LNHDA and CDR2 SQIVND (reference sequence). The DNA for the CDR3 is TGTGCCAGTAGTAGCCAGGGGGAAAAACTGTTTTTT. Translation: CASSSQGEKLFF.

By proportion, this clone is medium-sized. The chain couples TRBV7-3 to TRBJ1-2, with D hard to call. This CDR3 has 13 residues. With 1 base removed from V and 4 bases from J, the gap between germline ends came to 7 bases. Germline V gene data show CDR1 as SGHTA and CDR2 as FQGTGA. Written as DNA, the CDR3 is TGTGCCAGCAGCTTAAACCCAGGCTATGGCTACACCTTC. It is translated as CASSLNPGYGYTF.

The genes are TRBV19 and TRBJ1-5; 9 bases align to TRBD1. CDR3 length: 20 residues. Germline CDR1 is LNHDA and CDR2 is SQIVND (reference sequence). With 5 bases clipped from V and 2 bases from J, the junction kept 19 bases outside the gene matches. For the CDR3, the DNA is TGTGCCAGTAGTCAACGTAGGGACAGGGAGTGGAGGCTTGGCAATCAGCCCCAGCATTTT. Protein product: CASSQRRDREWRLGNQPQHF.

The genes are TRBV7-3 and TRBJ2-7; 9 bases fit TRBD1. Per germline, CDR1 SGHTA and CDR2 FQGTGA. Germline trimming cut 2 bases from V and 2 bases from J; bases unmatched to any gene: 4. There are 15 residues in the CDR3. CDR3 coding DNA: TGTGCCAGCAGCTTATTCGACAGGGGGGCCTACGAGCAGTACTTC. Protein product: CASSLFDRGAYEQYF.

This clone was counted a single time. The rearrangement links TRBV7-6 to TRBJ2-3, with TRBD2 identical over 10 bases. Germline CDR1 is SGHVS and CDR2 is FNYEAQ. The CDR3 contains 16 residues. Trimming removed 3 bases from V and 2 bases from J; junction bases left unmatched: 5. The CDR3 spells CASSLVTSGATDTQYF. CDR3 in DNA: TGTGCCAGCAGCTTGGTAACTAGCGGGGCCACAGATACGCAGTATTTT.

The sample holds one count of this clone. The V call is TRBV4-3, the J call TRBJ1-2; 10 bases fit TRBD1. Germline values: CDR1 LGHNA, CDR2 YSLEER. The CDR3 is 14 amino acids. The ends lost 1 base at V and 6 bases at J; junction bases unmatched: 2. The CDR3 nucleotides are TGCGCCAGCAGCCAAGGGGACAGGGGAGATGGCTACACCTTC. Its translation: CASSQGDRGDGYTF.